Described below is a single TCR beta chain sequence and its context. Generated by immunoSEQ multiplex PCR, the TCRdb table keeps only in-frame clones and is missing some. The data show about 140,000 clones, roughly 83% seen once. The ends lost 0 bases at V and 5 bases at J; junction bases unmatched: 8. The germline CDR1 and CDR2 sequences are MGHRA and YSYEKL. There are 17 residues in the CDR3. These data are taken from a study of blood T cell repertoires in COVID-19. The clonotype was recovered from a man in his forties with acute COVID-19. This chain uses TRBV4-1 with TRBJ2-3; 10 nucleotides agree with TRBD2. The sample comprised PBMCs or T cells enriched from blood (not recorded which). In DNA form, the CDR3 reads TGCGCCAGCAGCCAAGATCCTATAGCGGGGGGACAAGATACGCAGTATTTT. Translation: CASSQDPIAGGQDTQYF.